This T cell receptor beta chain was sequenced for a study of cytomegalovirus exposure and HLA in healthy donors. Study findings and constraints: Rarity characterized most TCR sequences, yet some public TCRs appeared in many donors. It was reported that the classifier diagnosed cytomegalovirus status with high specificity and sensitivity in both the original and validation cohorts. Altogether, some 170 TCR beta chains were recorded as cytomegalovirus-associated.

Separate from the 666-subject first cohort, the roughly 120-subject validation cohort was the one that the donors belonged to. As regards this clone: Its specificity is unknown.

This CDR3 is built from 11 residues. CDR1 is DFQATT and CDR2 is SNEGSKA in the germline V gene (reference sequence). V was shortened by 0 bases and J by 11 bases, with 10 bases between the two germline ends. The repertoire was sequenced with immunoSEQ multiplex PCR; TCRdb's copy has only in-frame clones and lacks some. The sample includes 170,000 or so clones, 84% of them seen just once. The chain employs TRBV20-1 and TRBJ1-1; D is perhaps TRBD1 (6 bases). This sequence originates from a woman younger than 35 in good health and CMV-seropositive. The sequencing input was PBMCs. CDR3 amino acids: CSAREGARAFF. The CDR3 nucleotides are TGCAGTGCTAGAGAGGGGGCGCGGGCTTTCTTT.